This section outlines one T cell receptor (beta chain) sequence together with its context. Its cognate antigen is unknown. Clones were read by immunoSEQ multiplex PCR, and TCRdb kept only the in-frame ones, dropping some. Among 100,000 to 150,000 clones listed, around 85% were seen once. This sample is drawn from a study of radiation and T cells in renal cell carcinoma. Study-wide results and limits: Baseline intratumoral clonotype presence is unknown without pretreatment biopsies. In blood, top tumor clones expanded by 2 weeks, shrinking by 4.

Specified time point: blood 2 weeks post-SBRT. Stated treatment: 15 Gy SBRT to primary tumor, nephrectomy 4 weeks later. This receptor was taken from a man in his forties or fifties with renal cell carcinoma. The specimen comprised blood, sampled from a patient whose treatment included radiotherapy and nephrectomy.

The CDR3 DNA sequence: TGTGCCAGCTCACCTGTAGGACAGACGATGGAGCCCCAGCATTTT. As protein: CASSPVGQTMEPQHF. The genes are TRBV18 and TRBJ1-5; possibly TRBD1 for D (6 bases). V gave up 3 bases and J gave up 8 bases, with 17 bases separating them. The CDR3 contains 15 residues. Germline V gene data show CDR1 as KGHSH and CDR2 as LQKENI.